This TCR beta chain was identified during a study of blood T cell repertoires in COVID-19. Study-wide context: The samples span acute and convalescent COVID-19 from the United States, Italy and Spain. Sources were T cells, B-cell-depleted T cells, or PBMCs; the material itself was cDNA or gDNA.

This clone has only one observation. As handled by the study authors: Using reference gene primer amplification, nucleated cell counts were estimated. Sequenced by immunoSEQ multiplex PCR; TCRdb stores in-frame clones only, minus some. The V and J calls and the clone size are those of that table, but D and trimming were determined from the DNA. The sample shows around 250,000 clones, approximately 92% of them seen only once. The CDR3 covers 16 residues. V trimming: 3 bases; J trimming: 1 base; junction bases outside the gene matches: 9. Germline-derived CDR1 and CDR2 are WNHNN and SYGVQD (reference sequence).

V gene TRBV10-1 combines with J gene TRBJ2-7, with 7 bases aligning to TRBD2. Material: peripheral blood. The TCR sequence derives from a woman aged 40 to 49 who had recovered from COVID-19. The CDR3 reads CASSDSGGPPSYEQYF. The CDR3 DNA reads as TGCGCCAGCAGTGACTCGGGGGGACCCCCGTCCTACGAGCAGTACTTC.